This T cell receptor beta chain was sequenced in a study of CD8+ T cells in alopecia areata. Investigators isolated RNA and reverse transcribed it into cDNA to act as the sequencing template. Assay used: immunoSEQ multiplex PCR; TCRdb lists only in-frame clones, some missing. Of some 31,000 clones in the sample, about 80% were seen once. CDR1 is LGHNA, CDR2 YSLEER, per germline. The CDR3 length is 14 residues. The V gene end was trimmed by 5 bases and the J gene end by 3 bases; junction bases not matched to a gene: 3. This clone showed up just a few times. The sequence was collected from a human donor with alopecia areata. The J gene is TRBJ2-4, the V gene TRBV4-3; TRBD2 matches 8 bases. Sequenced sample: NKG2D-low CD8+ T cells sorted from blood. The DNA for the CDR3 is TGCGCCAGCAGCGCTCTAGCGGGCAAAAACATTCAGTACTTC. It translates to CASSALAGKNIQYF.